This TCR beta chain was captured in a study of shared clonotypes between healthy human individuals. Libraries were prepared by immunoSEQ multiplex PCR; TCRdb keeps only in-frame clonotypes and omits some of them. There are under 2.5 million clones in the sample; around 93% occur only once, and 0.3% to 0.45% lies in the top ten. Trimming removed 3 bases from V and 8 bases from J; junction bases left unmatched: 4. There are 15 residues in the CDR3. Germline V gene sequence: CDR1 MDHEN, CDR2 SYDVKM. Input material: naive CD4+ T cells from PBMCs. Subset given: CD45RA+ positively selected. The genes are TRBV28 and TRBJ2-1; 13 bases map to TRBD2. This receptor was obtained from a man aged 18 to 30 in good health. Some clones in this sample may be carry-over from other donors' samples. CDR3 loop: CASSLTSGRLDEQFF. As DNA, the CDR3 is TGTGCCAGCAGTTTGACTAGCGGGAGGCTGGATGAGCAGTTCTTC.